The 19 T cell receptor beta chains reported below all come from one sample, sequenced in a study of blood T cell repertoires in COVID-19. Generated by immunoSEQ multiplex PCR, the TCRdb table keeps only in-frame clones and is missing some. The sample lists roughly 130,000 clones, around nine tenths occurring once. Input material: peripheral blood. The receptors originated from a man aged 55 to 69 with active or convalescent COVID-19.

This chain uses TRBV29-1 with TRBJ2-7; D not resolved. Per the germline V gene, CDR1 is SQVTM and CDR2 is ANQGSEA. Between the trimmed V and J ends, which lost 5 bases and 3 bases, there was a span of 11 bases. This CDR3 contains 12 residues. In DNA, the CDR3 is TGCAGCGTTTCCCGTAACTTCTACGAGCAGTACTTC. Translating gives CSVSRNFYEQYF.

The chain has TRBV4-1 and TRBJ1-5; possible D gene TRBD1, 6 bases. Germline V gives CDR1 MGHRA, CDR2 YSYEKL. This CDR3 comprises 14 residues. The V and J ends lost 1 base and 2 bases respectively, with 6 bases between them. Here the CDR3 reads CASSQGQGNQPQHF. The CDR3, as DNA: TGCGCCAGCAGCCAAGGACAGGGCAATCAGCCCCAGCATTTT.

The table lists this clone with a count of one. The chain carries TRBV7-2 and TRBJ2-7; D unresolved. V gave up 4 bases and J gave up 2 bases, with 9 bases separating them. This CDR3 is 13 amino acids long. Per the germline V gene, CDR1 is SGHTA and CDR2 is FQGNSA. In DNA form, the CDR3 reads TGTGCCAGCAGCTCTGCGATCACCTACGAGCAGTACTTC. It translates to CASSSAITYEQYF.

The chain combines TRBV20-1 with TRBJ1-4; D is undetermined. The CDR3 is made up of 11 amino acids. V was cut by 0 bases and J by 8 bases, with 4 bases left in between. Germline loops: CDR1 DFQATT, CDR2 SNEGSKA (reference sequence). The CDR3 spells CSARDGEKLFF. CDR3 DNA sequence: TGCAGTGCTAGAGATGGCGAAAAACTGTTTTTT.

This rearrangement joins TRBV6-5 to TRBJ2-7, with TRBD1 as a possible D gene (6 bases). Deletions cut 6 bases from V and 3 bases from J, with 12 bases between. The CDR3 extends over 13 amino acids. The germline gives CDR1 MNHEY, CDR2 SVGAGI. CDR3 in amino acids: CASSLYRDYEQYF. The CDR3 bases are TGTGCCAGCAGCCTCTACAGGGACTACGAGCAGTACTTC.

This clone was observed a handful of times. Relative to the germline gene, one junction end is altered; a read error may explain this. This chain connects TRBV6-5 to TRBJ2-7; D is perhaps TRBD2 (5 bases). The CDR3 covers 15 residues. CDR1 is MNHEY, CDR2 SVGAGI, per germline. CDR3 protein: CASIEVLGVQRKVDF. The CDR3 bases are TGTGCCAGCATCGAAGTCCTGGGAGTACAGCGGAAAGTCGACTTC.

The chain joins TRBV7-2 to TRBJ2-7; 8 nucleotides align to TRBD1. CDR3 size: 15 residues. J gave up 6 bases and V 1 base, and 8 bases lay outside the gene matches. Germline CDR1 SGHTA, CDR2 FQGNSA. CDR3 sequence: CASSLGTGNWGEQYF. The CDR3, as DNA: TGTGCCAGCAGCTTAGGGACAGGGAATTGGGGCGAGCAGTACTTC.

The V call is TRBV5-6, the J call TRBJ1-2, with D uncertain. V lost 1 base and J lost 4, with 14 bases in between. Germline V lookup: CDR1 SGHDT, CDR2 YYEEEE. The CDR3 contains 15 residues. DNA of the CDR3: TGTGCCAGCAGCTTGCCCGGCGTACGGGGCTATGGCTACACCTTC. This gives the protein CASSLPGVRGYGYTF.

CDR3: CASSIQGAAYNSPLHF. In DNA, the CDR3 is TGTGCCAGCAGCATACAGGGGGCCGCTTATAATTCACCCCTCCACTTT. This chain connects TRBV7-9 to TRBJ1-6; 9 bases fit TRBD1. This CDR3 has 16 amino acids. Trimming at V came to 5 bases and at J to 4 bases, leaving 6 bases not matched to a gene. Germline V CDR1 and CDR2: SEHNR, FQNEAQ (reference sequence).

The V gene is TRBV28, the J gene TRBJ2-1; 11 bases are shared with TRBD2. J gave up 9 bases and V 7 bases, and 11 bases lay outside the gene matches. Germline values: CDR1 MDHEN, CDR2 SYDVKM. The CDR3 is 15 residues long. CDR3: CASIVASGRKGEQFF. The CDR3 DNA sequence: TGTGCCAGCATCGTTGCTAGCGGGAGGAAGGGTGAGCAGTTCTTC.

The genes are TRBV4-2 and TRBJ2-1, with 9 bases matching TRBD2. The CDR3 runs to 17 residues. V dropped 1 base and J dropped 4; count of bases not matched to a gene: 8. Germline-derived CDR1 and CDR2 are LGHNA and YNFKEQ. CDR3 sequence (DNA): TGTGCCAGCAGCCAAGCATTGGCTAGCGGGGTTTACAATGAGCAGTTCTTC. The encoded protein is CASSQALASGVYNEQFF.

This clone was detected only once. Mismatch with germline at one junction end may stem from a read error. V and J are TRBV7-7 and TRBJ2-1; 11 bases agree with TRBD2. There are 13 residues in the CDR3. The germline CDR1 and CDR2 sequences are SSHAT and FNYEAQ (reference sequence). The CDR3 reads CASSSTSGSEQFF. The CDR3 nucleotides read TGTGCTAGCAGCTCTACTAGCGGGAGTGAGCAGTTCTTC.

The V call is TRBV5-8, the J call TRBJ2-7, with a weak D call TRBD1 (5 bases). The length of the CDR3 is 15 residues. V was shortened by 5 bases and J by 0 bases, with 15 bases between the two germline ends. Looked up from germline, CDR1 is SGHTS and CDR2 is YDEGEE. Written as DNA, the CDR3 is TGTGCCAGCAGGGCCCGGACATCAAGCTCCTACGAGCAGTACTTC. Protein: CASRARTSSSYEQYF. Full variable domain (outside the CDR3, taken from reference TRBV5-8 and TRBJ2-7): EAGVTQSPTHLIKTRGQQATLRCSPISGHTSVYWYQQALGLGLQFLLWYDEGEERNRGNFPPRFSGRQFPNYSSELNVNALELEDSALYLCASRARTSSSYEQYFGPGTRLTVT.

The CDR3 spells CASSLTGTYEQYF. The CDR3 DNA reads TGTGCCAGCAGCTTAACCGGTACCTACGAGCAGTACTTC. This sequence joins TRBV7-3 and TRBJ2-7; no definite D call. The CDR3 is 13 amino acids. Trimming took off 0 bases at V and 2 bases at J, with 5 bases between the two ends. Germline CDR1 and CDR2: SGHTA and FQGTGA. Filled out from reference TRBV7-3 and TRBJ2-7, the complete variable domain reads GAGVSQTPSNKVTEKGKYVELRCDPISGHTALYWYRQSLGQGPEFLIYFQGTGAADDSGLPNDRFFAVRPEGSVSTLKIQRTERGDSAVYLCASSLTGTYEQYFGPGTRLTVT.

The gene calls are TRBV29-1 and TRBJ1-2; 7 bases agree with TRBD1. This CDR3 is built from 13 residues. Per germline, CDR1 SQVTM and CDR2 ANQGSEA. Unmatched junction bases numbered 6, after V lost 4 bases and J lost 4 bases. The CDR3 is CSVGRGPGYGYTF. In nucleotides, the CDR3 is TGCAGCGTTGGTAGGGGGCCAGGCTATGGCTACACCTTC. Full variable domain (rest looked up from reference TRBV29-1 and TRBJ1-2): SAVISQKPSRDICQRGTSLTIQCQVDSQVTMMFWYRQQPGQSLTLIATANQGSEATYESGFVIDKFPISRPNLTFSTLTVSNMSPEDSSIYLCSVGRGPGYGYTFGSGTRLTVV.

The gene calls are TRBV6-5 and TRBJ2-2; 11 bases fit TRBD2. From germline, CDR1 is MNHEY and CDR2 SVGAGI. Trimming took 6 bases from V and 2 from J; bases not matched to a gene: 2. The CDR3 totals 15 residues. For the CDR3, the DNA is TGTGCCAGCAGGGGGACTAGCGGCAACACCGGGGAGCTGTTTTTT. Translation: CASRGTSGNTGELFF.

The chain has TRBV28 and TRBJ2-4, with D perhaps TRBD2 (5 bases). Trimming pared 5 bases from V and 0 bases from J, leaving 14 bases between. Looked up from germline, CDR1 is MDHEN and CDR2 is SYDVKM. The CDR3 length is 16 residues. The CDR3 reads CASSPRGSLAKNIQYF. DNA for the CDR3: TGTGCCAGCAGTCCCCGAGGGAGTCTAGCCAAAAACATTCAGTACTTC.

This clone was picked up one time. The J gene is TRBJ2-1, the V gene TRBV10-3, with 8 bases that match TRBD2. The germline gives CDR1 ENHRY, CDR2 SYGVKD. Trimming took 1 base from V and 6 from J; bases not matched to a gene: 8. The CDR3 runs to 16 residues. The CDR3 loop is CAISEFSGKSVNEQFF. The CDR3 region has the DNA TGTGCCATCAGTGAGTTTAGCGGGAAAAGCGTCAATGAGCAGTTCTTC.

The rearrangement uses TRBV24-1 and TRBJ2-2, with 11 bases aligning to TRBD1. CDR3 length: 14 residues. The V and J ends lost 9 bases and 2 bases, in that order; junction bases with no gene match: 1. Germline CDR1 reads KGHDR; CDR2 reads SFDVKD. CDR3 amino acids: CATWTGGNTGELFF. For the CDR3, the DNA is TGTGCCACCTGGACAGGGGGCAACACCGGGGAGCTGTTTTTT.